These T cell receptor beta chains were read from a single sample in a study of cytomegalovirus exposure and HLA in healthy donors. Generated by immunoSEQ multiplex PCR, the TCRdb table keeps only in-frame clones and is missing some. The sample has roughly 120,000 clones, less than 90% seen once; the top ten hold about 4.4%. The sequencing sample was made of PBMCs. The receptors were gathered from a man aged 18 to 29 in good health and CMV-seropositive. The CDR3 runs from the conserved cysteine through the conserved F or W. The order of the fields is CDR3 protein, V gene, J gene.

CDR3 protein: CASRKQGTGELFF
V gene: TRBV19
J gene: TRBJ2-2

CDR3 protein: CASSFGDTQYF
V gene: TRBV19
J gene: TRBJ2-3

CDR3 protein: CASSHRDSVTEAFF
V gene: TRBV18
J gene: TRBJ1-1

CDR3 protein: CASSPQMNTEAFF
V gene: TRBV11-2
J gene: TRBJ1-1

CDR3 protein: CASTDRGGVGYGYTF
V gene: TRBV7-2
J gene: TRBJ1-2

CDR3 protein: CATSREPLRAREQFF
V gene: TRBV15
J gene: TRBJ2-1

CDR3 protein: CASSQGGEGYTF
V gene: TRBV5-6
J gene: TRBJ1-2

CDR3 protein: CASSPSGSWAQETQYF
V gene: TRBV28
J gene: TRBJ2-5

CDR3 protein: CASSERPGGEEEKLFF
V gene: TRBV6-1
J gene: TRBJ1-4

CDR3 protein: CASSSEGNYGYTF
V gene: TRBV7-9
J gene: TRBJ1-2

CDR3 protein: CAIRNGQINTEAFF
V gene: TRBV10-3
J gene: TRBJ1-1

CDR3 protein: CASTRRQGSNQPQHF
V gene: TRBV19
J gene: TRBJ1-5

CDR3 protein: CASSPWDRKAEAFF
V gene: TRBV19
J gene: TRBJ1-1

CDR3 protein: CASRQRGGALGDTQYF
V gene: TRBV5-4
J gene: TRBJ2-3

CDR3 protein: CASSLVRAGSPLHF
V gene: TRBV11-2
J gene: TRBJ1-6

CDR3 protein: CASSYKGDDQPQHF
V gene: TRBV7-9
J gene: TRBJ1-5

CDR3 protein: CASSQDGAGELFF
V gene: TRBV4-1
J gene: TRBJ2-2

CDR3 protein: CAIRPGKTNSPLHF
V gene: TRBV10-3
J gene: TRBJ1-6

CDR3 protein: CASSLEWGREAFF
V gene: TRBV5-1
J gene: TRBJ1-1

CDR3 protein: CASSPGGQRRGSTF
V gene: TRBV7-9
J gene: TRBJ1-2

CDR3 protein: CASSLETGGSPLHF
V gene: TRBV5-1
J gene: TRBJ1-6

CDR3 protein: CASSTGATNEKLFF
V gene: TRBV7-2
J gene: TRBJ1-4

CDR3 protein: CASSNQGEQFF
V gene: TRBV9
J gene: TRBJ2-1

CDR3 protein: CSVEGQGIEKLFF
V gene: TRBV29-1
J gene: TRBJ1-4

CDR3 protein: CASSSGSWDNQFF
V gene: TRBV5-1
J gene: TRBJ2-1

CDR3 protein: CASGDSNQPQHF
V gene: TRBV2
J gene: TRBJ1-5

CDR3 protein: CASSYSGNIQYF
V gene: TRBV7-2
J gene: TRBJ2-4

CDR3 protein: CASSFGANEQFF
V gene: TRBV27
J gene: TRBJ2-1

CDR3 protein: CASSITSGVYEQYF
V gene: TRBV19
J gene: TRBJ2-7

CDR3 protein: CASSLRLRETQYF
V gene: TRBV11-3
J gene: TRBJ2-5